These 21 T cell receptor beta chains were sequenced from one sample in a study of OX40 agonist ivuxolimab in advanced cancers. The repertoire was sequenced with immunoSEQ multiplex PCR; TCRdb's copy has only in-frame clones and lacks some. The sample yields about 67,000 clones, around 86% seen once. This material consisted of CD4+ or CD8+ T cells sorted from blood, taken in a trial of the OX40 agonist ivuxolimab. The receptors stem from an adult with an advanced solid tumor such as melanoma, head and neck, liver or kidney cancer.

The gene calls are TRBV30 and TRBJ1-1; perhaps TRBD1 as D (5 bases). Trimming shortened V by 5 bases and J by 1 base, and 11 bases separated the two germline ends. The CDR3 has 13 residues. Germline CDR1 is GTSNPN and CDR2 is SVGIG (reference sequence). CDR3 sequence: CAWLPRGNTEAFF. As DNA, the CDR3 is TGTGCCTGGCTCCCGAGGGGGAACACTGAAGCTTTCTTT.

This clone was seen many times. The chain uses TRBV5-6 and TRBJ2-1; TRBD1 might be the D (6 bases). The CDR3 consists of 15 residues. Germline CDR1 reads SGHDT; CDR2 reads YYEEEE. The V end lost 5 bases, the J end lost 2 bases, and 14 bases lay between the germline ends. CDR3 sequence reads: CASSRGYRAYNEQFF. As DNA, the CDR3 is TGTGCCAGCAGTAGGGGGTACCGCGCCTACAATGAGCAGTTCTTC.

The V and J genes are TRBV7-9 and TRBJ1-6; D gene ambiguous. The CDR3 covers 16 residues. Germline CDR1 SEHNR, CDR2 FQNEAQ (reference sequence). V lost 5 bases, J lost 5 bases, and 16 bases lay in between. The CDR3 DNA reads TGTGCCAGCAGCCCATCCGTGGGGAACGATAATTCACCCCTCCACTTT. Protein sequence: CASSPSVGNDNSPLHF.

This clone was seen only once. The J gene is TRBJ2-7, the V gene TRBV18; D is unclear. The germline gives CDR1 KGHSH, CDR2 LQKENI. Trimming removed 5 bases from V and 0 bases from J, with 14 bases in between. CDR3 size: 15 residues. The CDR3 sequence is CASSTSDGSSYEQYF. The CDR3 nucleotides read TGTGCCAGCTCAACCTCGGACGGGTCCTCCTACGAGCAGTACTTC.

CDR3 coding DNA: TGTGCCAGCAGCCCAGGGACTAGCGGGTACGAGCAGTACTTC. Translating gives CASSPGTSGYEQYF. This sequence joins TRBV7-2 and TRBJ2-7; 12 nucleotides agree with TRBD2. Germline trimming cut 5 bases from V and 4 bases from J; bases unmatched to any gene: 3. CDR3 length: 14 residues. In germline, CDR1 is SGHTA, CDR2 FQGNSA.

The V call is TRBV27, the J call TRBJ1-5, with D uncertain. Germline V gene data show CDR1 as MNHEY and CDR2 as SMNVEV (reference sequence). The CDR3 spans 15 residues. V was clipped by 4 bases and J by 4 bases, with 14 bases between them. The CDR3 bases are TGTGCCAGCAGTTCCCATCCGCGAGGGAATCAGCCCCAGCATTTT. This codes for CASSSHPRGNQPQHF.

This chain uses TRBV5-1 with TRBJ2-5; 9 nucleotides align to TRBD1. V trimming: 4 bases; J trimming: 5 bases; junction bases outside the gene matches: 12. CDR1 and CDR2 from the germline V gene are SGHRS and YFSETQ. The CDR3 covers 16 residues. CDR3: CASSLTTGTGRETQYF. CDR3 nucleotide sequence: TGCGCCAGCAGCCTTACAACCGGGACAGGGAGGGAGACCCAGTACTTC.

In DNA form, the CDR3 reads TGTGCCAGCTCACAGGTTCAGGGCAGCACCGGGGAGCTGTTTTTT. It encodes CASSQVQGSTGELFF. The chain recombines TRBV18 with TRBJ2-2, with D perhaps matching TRBD1 (5 bases). In germline, CDR1 is KGHSH, CDR2 LQKENI. V was clipped by 4 bases and J by 4 bases, with 13 bases between them. This CDR3 comprises 15 residues.

The CDR3 DNA reads TGTGCCAGCAGTGACCGTACAAGCTCCTACGAGCAGTACTTC. This codes for CASSDRTSSYEQYF. V gene TRBV6-5 combines with J gene TRBJ2-7, with D hard to call. Germline assignment: CDR1 MNHEY and CDR2 SVGAGI. The V end lost 5 bases, the J end lost 0 bases, and 11 bases lay between the germline ends. This CDR3 contains 14 residues.

The chain carries TRBV5-6 and TRBJ1-3, with no clear D. Germline loops: CDR1 SGHDT, CDR2 YYEEEE. The CDR3 is 13 amino acids. The V and J ends lost 1 base and 1 base respectively, with 3 bases between them. The CDR3 DNA sequence: TGTGCCAGCAGCTTGTCTTCTGGAAACACCATATATTTT. As protein: CASSLSSGNTIYF.

The rearrangement joins TRBV4-1 to TRBJ1-2; TRBD1 matches 8 bases. From germline, CDR1 is MGHRA and CDR2 YSYEKL. This CDR3 has 15 residues. Germline trimming cut 4 bases from V and 3 bases from J; bases unmatched to any gene: 7. This CDR3 reads CASSPQTGADYGYTF. CDR3 nucleotide sequence: TGCGCCAGCAGCCCCCAGACAGGGGCCGACTATGGCTACACCTTC.

This rearrangement joins TRBV28 to TRBJ2-7; D perhaps matches TRBD2 (6 bases). Germline V gene data show CDR1 as MDHEN and CDR2 as SYDVKM. V was trimmed by 6 bases and J by 1 base, leaving 13 bases between them. This CDR3 spans 14 amino acids. The CDR3, as DNA: TGTGCCAGCAGGAGACAAGCGGGTTCCTACGAGCAGTACTTC. It codes for CASRRQAGSYEQYF.

The chain is built from TRBV30 and TRBJ1-1; 8 bases are shared with TRBD1. CDR3 length: 13 residues. J lost 6 bases, V lost 3 bases, and 6 bases had no gene match. Germline CDR1 reads GTSNPN; CDR2 reads SVGIG (reference sequence). CDR3 in DNA: TGTGCCTGGAGAGGACAGGGTGCTCCTGAAGCTTTCTTT. Translation gives CAWRGQGAPEAFF.

The CDR3 loop reads CASSLADRGHWPQHF. DNA for the CDR3: TGTGCCAGCAGCTTAGCGGACAGGGGGCATTGGCCCCAGCATTTT. The gene calls are TRBV7-3 and TRBJ1-5, with 11 bases fitting TRBD1. CDR1 and CDR2 (germline): SGHTA, FQGTGA. V lost 2 bases to trimming and J lost 9 bases; unmatched junction nucleotides: 6. CDR3 size: 15 residues.

The rearrangement joins TRBV9 to TRBJ2-3; tentatively, D is TRBD1 (5 bases). Trimming took 3 bases from V and 0 from J, leaving 8 bases between them. CDR3 length equals 14 residues. Germline assignment: CDR1 SGDLS and CDR2 YYNGEE. Here the CDR3 DNA reads TGTGCCAGCAGCGGCAGGGTGAGCACAGATACGCAGTATTTT. It yields the protein CASSGRVSTDTQYF.

CDR3 DNA sequence: TGTGCCAGCAGTGATATGAGTGCTAGCGGTTACACAGATACGCAGTATTTT. Translating gives CASSDMSASGYTDTQYF. The J gene is TRBJ2-3, the V gene TRBV6-1; 7 positions agree with TRBD2. Germline CDR1 reads MNHNS; CDR2 reads SASEGT. J gave up 2 bases and V 3 bases, and 11 bases lay outside the gene matches. The CDR3 has 17 amino acids.

The genes are TRBV7-6 and TRBJ1-4; D might be TRBD1 (5 bases). The CDR3 is 15 amino acids. Trimming stripped 2 bases from V and 7 bases from J, with 14 bases between. CDR1 SGHVS and CDR2 FNYEAQ come from the germline V gene. Here the CDR3 reads CASSLSQGGGEKLFF. The CDR3 DNA sequence: TGTGCCAGCAGCTTATCTCAGGGTGGTGGTGAAAAACTGTTTTTT.

The chain joins TRBV7-3 to TRBJ2-5; D possibly uses TRBD1 or TRBD2 (5 bases each). Germline V gene lookup returns CDR1 SGHTA and CDR2 FQGTGA. The CDR3 runs to 13 residues. V lost 3 bases and J lost 5, with 10 bases in between. Written as DNA, the CDR3 is TGTGCCAGCAGCTTGGGGCGGGCGGAGACCCAGTACTTC. Translating gives CASSLGRAETQYF.

The chain has TRBV27 and TRBJ1-3, with D possibly matching TRBD1 (5 bases). Germline-derived CDR1 and CDR2 are MNHEY and SMNVEV (reference sequence). The CDR3 contains 16 residues. With 8 bases removed from V and 0 bases from J, the gap between germline ends came to 17 bases. The CDR3, as DNA: TGTGCCAGCTCCCGCGGGGGGGTCGGCTCTGGAAACACCATATATTTT. Translation gives CASSRGGVGSGNTIYF.

This sequence joins TRBV29-1 and TRBJ2-7, with 7 bases identical to TRBD2. Germline V gene data show CDR1 as SQVTM and CDR2 as ANQGSEA. This CDR3 region has 14 residues. V lost 1 base, J lost 1 base, and 4 bases stayed unmatched. Here the CDR3 DNA reads TGCAGCGTTGAAGGTCAGGGAGGGTCCTACGAGCAGTACTTC. This sequence encodes CSVEGQGGSYEQYF.

J is TRBJ2-2 and V is TRBV9; D uncertain. This CDR3 spans 13 amino acids. Germline V CDR1 and CDR2: SGDLS, YYNGEE. The ends were cut back, 1 base at V and 0 bases at J, with 1 base in the middle. Here the CDR3 reads CASSVTNTGELFF. The DNA of the CDR3 is TGTGCCAGCAGCGTAACGAACACCGGGGAGCTGTTTTTT. The whole variable domain, remainder taken from reference TRBV9 and TRBJ2-2, is DSGVTQTPKHLITATGQRVTLRCSPRSGDLSVYWYQQSLDQGLQFLIQYYNGEERAKGNILERFSAQQFPDLHSELNLSSLELGDSALYFCASSVTNTGELFFGEGSRLTVL.